One and the same sample provided the 16 T cell receptor beta chains below, sequenced in a study of T cell repertoires in cytomegalovirus infection. Their target antigens are unknown. TCRdb analysed the reads with MiXCR anew, one entry per CDR3 protein. The repertoire holds around 100,000 distinct CDR3 sequences, with 30% to 35% as singletons. The material was CD8+ T cells from cultured PBMCs, obtained from culture after CMV antigen stimulation. The receptors here all came from a human donor in good health (CMV status not recorded). Some clones in this sample may be carry-over from other donors' samples.

This clonotype was counted only a few times. The chain links TRBV7-2 to TRBJ2-5; 9 nucleotides align to TRBD2. The V and J ends lost 2 bases and 3 bases, in that order; junction bases with no gene match: 13. Germline CDR1 reads SGHTA; CDR2 reads FQGNSA. The CDR3 covers 18 residues. The DNA of the CDR3 is TGTGCCAGCAGCTTACAGGCCCTTCAGCGGGGGGCAAAAGAGACCCAGTACTTC. Encoded protein: CASSLQALQRGAKETQYF. Supplemented by reference TRBV7-2 and TRBJ2-5, the full variable domain reads GAGVSQSPSNKVTEKGKDVELRCDPISGHTALYWYRQSLGQGLEFLIYFQGNSAPDKSGLPSDRFSAERTGGSVSTLTIQRTQQEDSAVYLCASSLQALQRGAKETQYFGPGTRLLVL.

The gene calls are TRBV4-2 and TRBJ2-1; 7 bases match TRBD2. The germline V gene has CDR1 LGHNA and CDR2 YNFKEQ. V lost 1 base, J lost 2 bases, and 8 bases stayed unmatched. The CDR3 has 17 residues. CDR3 nucleotide sequence: TGTGCCAGCAGCCAAGTCCTAGGACTAGTCGCCTACAATGAGCAGTTCTTC. This encodes CASSQVLGLVAYNEQFF.

This clonotype was counted at least ten times. V and J are TRBV7-2 and TRBJ2-7, with D possibly being TRBD2 (6 bases). This CDR3 region has 13 residues. The V gene lost 4 bases and the J gene lost 7 bases, with 14 bases spanning the gap. Germline V gene sequence: CDR1 SGHTA, CDR2 FQGNSA. The CDR3 region is CASSWGVAREQYF. CDR3 DNA: TGTGCCAGCAGCTGGGGGGTAGCGCGGGAGCAGTACTTC.

The rearrangement links TRBV20-1 to TRBJ1-3; no reliable D call. CDR3 length equals 14 residues. Trimming removed 5 bases from V and 0 bases from J, with 11 bases in between. Germline V gives CDR1 DFQATT, CDR2 SNEGSKA (reference sequence). CDR3 protein: CSAPDVRSGNTIYF. The CDR3, as DNA: TGCAGTGCTCCCGACGTGCGCTCTGGAAACACCATATATTTT.

The chain couples TRBV2 to TRBJ2-5; D might be TRBD1 (6 bases). This CDR3 spans 15 amino acids. Germline lookup yields CDR1 SNHLY and CDR2 FYNNEI. Trimming pared 1 base from V and 7 bases from J, leaving 16 bases between. Here the CDR3 DNA reads TGTGCCAGCAGTGAAGTGCAGGGGCCCTTGGGGACCCAGTACTTC. Translation gives CASSEVQGPLGTQYF.

This clonotype was seen more than once but under ten times. This rearrangement joins TRBV28 to TRBJ1-2, with TRBD1 matching 11 bases. The ends lost 5 bases at V and 5 bases at J; junction bases unmatched: 4. CDR3 length: 14 residues. CDR1 MDHEN and CDR2 SYDVKM come from the germline V gene. In DNA form, the CDR3 reads TGTGCCAGCAGTCCGGACAGGGGGCTATATGGCTACACCTTC. It is translated as CASSPDRGLYGYTF.

The chain has TRBV9 and TRBJ2-1; D gene ambiguous. V was clipped by 4 bases and J by 8 bases, with 19 bases between them. Germline V CDR1 and CDR2: SGDLS, YYNGEE. This CDR3 region has 15 residues. The CDR3 sequence is CASSLRPTGFDEQFF. The CDR3 DNA reads TGTGCCAGCAGCTTACGCCCTACTGGTTTCGATGAGCAGTTCTTC.

The table lists this clonotype with a few counts. The chain uses TRBV7-8 and TRBJ1-5, with D hard to call. The CDR3 sequence is 13 residues long. Germline lookup yields CDR1 SGHVS and CDR2 FQNEAQ. V was clipped by 5 bases and J by 4 bases, with 9 bases between them. The CDR3: CASSPHMNQPQHF. The DNA for the CDR3 is TGTGCCAGCAGCCCCCACATGAATCAGCCCCAGCATTTT. Together with reference TRBV7-8 and TRBJ1-5, the CDR3 gives the full variable domain: GAGVSQSPRYKVAKRGQDVALRCDPISGHVSLFWYQQALGQGPEFLTYFQNEAQLDKSGLPSDRFFAERPEGSVSTLKIQRTQQEDSAVYLCASSPHMNQPQHFGDGTRLSIL.

The rearrangement joins TRBV6-6 to TRBJ2-5; D is unclear. CDR3 size: 12 residues. The germline CDR1 and CDR2 sequences are MNHNY and SVGAGI (reference sequence). The germline V and J ends were trimmed by 8 bases and 0 bases, with 7 bases remaining between them. CDR3 nucleotide sequence: TGTGCCAGCCGATATTACCAAGAGACCCAGTACTTC. Protein product: CASRYYQETQYF.

This clonotype was detected a few times. This chain connects TRBV6-1 to TRBJ2-5, with D possibly being TRBD1 (5 bases). V shed 6 bases and J shed 5 bases, with 16 bases lying between them. The CDR3 spans 14 residues. CDR1 is MNHNS and CDR2 is SASEGT in the germline V gene. The CDR3 spells CASRGSPGKETQYF. For the CDR3, the DNA is TGTGCCAGCAGAGGTTCCCCAGGGAAGGAGACCCAGTACTTC.

This clonotype has just a few counts. V gene TRBV4-3 combines with J gene TRBJ2-7, with 9 bases fitting TRBD1. Trimming removed 2 bases from V and 0 bases from J; junction bases left unmatched: 5. The germline gives CDR1 LGHNA, CDR2 YSLEER. The CDR3 runs to 16 residues. CDR3 loop: CASSQLQGALSYEQYF. CDR3 nucleotides: TGCGCCAGCAGCCAACTACAGGGGGCCCTCTCCTACGAGCAGTACTTC.

This clonotype has at least ten counts. CDR3 bases: TGCGCCAGCAGTCAGGTGGGGGTATATACTGAAGCTTTCTTT. Protein product: CASSQVGVYTEAFF. J is TRBJ1-1 and V is TRBV4-1, with D possibly matching TRBD1 (5 bases). The CDR3 covers 14 residues. Germline V gene data show CDR1 as MGHRA and CDR2 as YSYEKL. The V and J ends lost 6 bases and 5 bases respectively, with 16 bases between them.

This clonotype was found a few times. The gene calls are TRBV7-6 and TRBJ2-1, with a weak D call TRBD1 (5 bases). Germline V gives CDR1 SGHVS, CDR2 FNYEAQ. This CDR3 comprises 12 residues. Deletions cut 5 bases from V and 4 bases from J, with 6 bases between. The CDR3 here is CASSGQYNEQFF. Written as DNA, the CDR3 is TGTGCCAGCAGCGGACAATACAATGAGCAGTTCTTC.

This clonotype has a count of ten or more. This sequence joins TRBV7-2 and TRBJ1-6; 9 bases align to TRBD1. The CDR3 has 15 amino acids. With V trimmed by 5 bases and J by 7 bases, 6 bases remained unmatched. The germline gives CDR1 SGHTA, CDR2 FQGNSA. CDR3 loop: CASSLYRGHNSPLHF. As DNA, the CDR3 is TGTGCCAGCAGCCTGTACAGGGGGCACAATTCACCCCTCCACTTT.

This clonotype has a handful of counts. The chain has TRBV10-2 and TRBJ1-5; a possible D gene is TRBD1 (5 bases). The CDR3 extends over 14 amino acids. V was clipped by 7 bases and J by 7 bases, with 17 bases between them. CDR1 and CDR2 from the germline V gene are WSHSY and SAAADI. For the CDR3, the DNA is TGCGCCAGCACCGGGACCCCCATTATCCAGCCCCAGCATTTT. It yields the protein CASTGTPIIQPQHF.

This chain links TRBV7-9 with TRBJ2-1; 10 nucleotides match TRBD2. Losses at the gene ends were 4 bases for V and 8 bases for J; bases not matched to a gene: 8. Germline loops: CDR1 SEHNR, CDR2 FQNEAQ (reference sequence). The CDR3 spans 15 residues. The CDR3 reads CASSSSGGAGYEQFF. The DNA of the CDR3 is TGTGCCAGCAGCTCAAGCGGGGGGGCTGGCTATGAGCAGTTCTTC.